Presented here are 10 T cell receptor beta chains from one specimen sequenced in a study of OX40 agonist ivuxolimab in advanced cancers. Preparation of the library involved the immunoSEQ multiplex PCR assay. Here the immuneACCESS table is served through TCRdb, limited to in-frame sequences with V and J called. Missing clones are a known gap in these copies; in checked studies unresolved V genes cover under half, and the rest lacks a known reason. This sample gives about 50,000 clones in total; roughly 81% of them show up just once. The ten top clones hold about 7.2% of the sample. This sample comprised CD4+ or CD8+ T cells sorted from blood, obtained in a trial of the OX40 agonist ivuxolimab. Receptors originate from an adult with an advanced solid tumor such as melanoma, head and neck, liver or kidney cancer.

Notes on this clone: Different DNA sequences within this sample yield the same CDR3. The chain links TRBV30 to TRBJ2-3, with D possibly matching TRBD2 (5 bases). CDR3 length equals 13 residues. Trimming pared 0 bases from V and 1 base from J, leaving 5 bases between. Per germline, CDR1 GTSNPN and CDR2 SVGIG (reference sequence). CDR3 protein: CAWSVRGTDTQYF. CDR3 nucleotides: TGTGCCTGGAGTGTGAGGGGCACAGATACGCAGTATTTT.

The V gene is TRBV9, the J gene TRBJ1-2, with a tentative D call TRBD1 (5 bases). Germline CDR1 is SGDLS and CDR2 is YYNGEE. The CDR3 is made up of 16 amino acids. V lost 0 bases, J lost 0 bases, and 12 bases lay in between. The CDR3 DNA sequence: TGTGCCAGCAGCGTAGCTACGGGGGAATCTAACTATGGCTACACCTTC. This sequence encodes CASSVATGESNYGYTF.

CDR3 DNA sequence: TGTGCCAGCAGTTACTCGCAAAGGGCCACTGAAGCTTTCTTT. Protein: CASSYSQRATEAFF. The rearrangement links TRBV6-6 to TRBJ1-1; no clear D. This CDR3 contains 14 residues. CDR1 is MNHNY and CDR2 is SVGAGI in the germline V gene (reference sequence). Between the trimmed V and J ends, which lost 0 bases and 4 bases, there was a span of 9 bases.

The V and J genes are TRBV15 and TRBJ2-1; no reliable D call. V was cut by 0 bases and J by 2 bases, with 8 bases left in between. The CDR3 is made up of 15 amino acids. Germline loops: CDR1 LNHNV, CDR2 YYDKDF (reference sequence). The CDR3 sequence: CATSRDKIAYNEQFF. CDR3 sequence (DNA): TGTGCCACCAGCAGAGATAAAATAGCCTACAATGAGCAGTTCTTC.

This clone occurred a few times. This chain uses TRBV2 with TRBJ1-4; 7 bases map to TRBD1. This CDR3 contains 13 residues. Per the germline V gene, CDR1 is SNHLY and CDR2 is FYNNEI. Unmatched junction bases numbered 5, after V lost 6 bases and J lost 7 bases. CDR3 sequence: CASSVGQVEKLFF. CDR3 in DNA: TGTGCCAGCAGCGTTGGACAGGTTGAAAAACTGTTTTTT.

The CDR3 region has the DNA TGCGCCAGCAGCCAAGACCTGGCTAGCGGACCCGACAATGAGCAGTTCTTC. Encoded protein: CASSQDLASGPDNEQFF. This chain uses TRBV4-3 with TRBJ2-1; 7 bases line up with TRBD2. This CDR3 comprises 17 residues. Germline assignment: CDR1 LGHNA and CDR2 YSLEER. V dropped 0 bases and J dropped 5; count of bases not matched to a gene: 10.

The rearrangement joins TRBV27 to TRBJ1-3; D gene uncertain. Germline CDR1 is MNHEY and CDR2 is SMNVEV (reference sequence). This CDR3 contains 14 residues. Trimming pared 4 bases from V and 0 bases from J, leaving 7 bases between. CDR3 sequence (DNA): TGTGCCAGCAGTTCCCCCCCCTCTGGAAACACCATATATTTT. Encoded protein: CASSSPPSGNTIYF.

The V call is TRBV18, the J call TRBJ2-3, with a weak D call TRBD1 (5 bases). Germline V lookup: CDR1 KGHSH, CDR2 LQKENI. The CDR3 has 13 residues. Between the trimmed V and J ends, which lost 3 bases and 4 bases, there was a span of 8 bases. Written as DNA, the CDR3 is TGTGCCAGCTCACCTGGGGCCGCAGATACGCAGTATTTT. Amino acids: CASSPGAADTQYF. Combining the CDR3 with reference TRBV18 and TRBJ2-3 gives the whole variable domain NAGVMQNPRHLVRRRGQEARLRCSPMKGHSHVYWYRQLPEEGLKFMVYLQKENIIDESGMPKERFSAEFPKEGPSILRIQQVVRGDSAAYFCASSPGAADTQYFGPGTRLTVL.

V gene TRBV29-1 combines with J gene TRBJ2-7; 7 bases align to TRBD1. The CDR3 covers 12 residues. The germline gives CDR1 SQVTM, CDR2 ANQGSEA. With V trimmed by 7 bases and J by 2 bases, 5 bases remained unmatched. The chain's CDR3 is CSATGNTYEQYF. CDR3 DNA sequence: TGCAGCGCGACAGGGAACACCTACGAGCAGTACTTC.

J is TRBJ1-2 and V is TRBV5-1, with D hard to call. The CDR3 has 13 amino acids. The germline gives CDR1 SGHRS, CDR2 YFSETQ. Deletions cut 2 bases from V and 8 bases from J, with 13 bases between. The CDR3 bases are TGCGCCAGCAGCTTAATATCTAGATACGGCTACACCTTC. Translated: CASSLISRYGYTF.